Following are 30 T cell receptor beta chains from one sample sequenced in a study of cytomegalovirus exposure and HLA in healthy donors. Produced via immunoSEQ multiplex PCR; TCRdb's table is partial and in-frame only. The sample holds about 180,000 clones, around nine tenths seen once. The sequenced material came from PBMCs. The receptor set was obtained from a man younger than 35 in good health and CMV-seropositive.

This rearrangement joins TRBV27 to TRBJ1-5; a weak D match, TRBD1 (5 bases). This CDR3 is built from 14 residues. Deletions cut 6 bases from V and 7 bases from J, with 16 bases between. Germline CDR1 reads MNHEY; CDR2 reads SMNVEV (reference sequence). CDR3 region: CASRRQISGQPQHF. In DNA form, the CDR3 reads TGTGCCAGCAGACGACAGATAAGTGGCCAGCCCCAGCATTTT.

The rearrangement links TRBV25-1 to TRBJ2-5; the D gene is possibly TRBD2 (6 bases). Trimming removed 2 bases from V and 5 bases from J, with 15 bases in between. The CDR3 covers 15 residues. The germline CDR1 and CDR2 sequences are MGHDK and SYGVNS. CDR3 amino acids: CASSEGGWYYETQYF. The DNA of the CDR3 is TGTGCCAGCAGTGAAGGGGGGTGGTATTACGAGACCCAGTACTTC.

This clone was found a few times. J is TRBJ2-7 and V is TRBV6-1; 11 nucleotides line up with TRBD2. This CDR3 contains 17 residues. Germline CDR1 is MNHNS and CDR2 is SASEGT. Trimming cost V 0 bases and J 0 bases; bases outside gene matches: 4. The CDR3 here is CASSEAGLAAISYEQYF. The CDR3 bases are TGTGCCAGCAGTGAAGCGGGACTAGCGGCTATCTCCTACGAGCAGTACTTC.

This chain links TRBV30 with TRBJ1-2; D may be TRBD1 (5 bases). CDR1 is GTSNPN and CDR2 is SVGIG in the germline V gene (reference sequence). The CDR3 spans 11 residues. The CDR3 bases are TGTGCTAGGCAGGGCAACTATGGCTACACCTTC. It codes for CARQGNYGYTF. The full variable domain, with the rest looked up from reference TRBV30 and TRBJ1-2, is SQTIHQWPATLVQPVGSPLSLECTVEGTSNPNLYWYRQAAGRGLQLLFYSVGIGQISSEVPQNLSASRPQDRQFILSSKKLLLSDSGFYLCARQGNYGYTFGSGTRLTVV.

This clone was picked up one time. The DNA for the CDR3 is TGTGCCAGCCGAGCCTACCCTTTAAACTATGGCTACACCTTC. Amino acid sequence: CASRAYPLNYGYTF. The rearrangement uses TRBV7-9 and TRBJ1-2; no firm D call. This CDR3 region has 14 residues. CDR1 is SEHNR and CDR2 is FQNEAQ in the germline V gene (reference sequence). V lost 8 bases, J lost 2 bases, and 15 bases lay in between.

This chain uses TRBV28 with TRBJ2-7; 10 nucleotides align to TRBD1. CDR1 is MDHEN and CDR2 is SYDVKM in the germline V gene. With 7 bases clipped from V and 4 bases from J, the junction kept 7 bases outside the gene matches. The CDR3 is 14 amino acids. DNA for the CDR3: TGTGCCAGCAACCACCGGGACAGGGGTTACGAGCAGTACTTC. Amino acid sequence: CASNHRDRGYEQYF.

The chain combines TRBV7-2 with TRBJ2-3, with 7 bases that match TRBD2. The junction had 9 bases not matched to a gene; V was cut back by 4 bases and J by 2 bases. CDR3 size: 16 residues. Germline-derived CDR1 and CDR2 are SGHTA and FQGNSA. CDR3 bases: TGTGCCAGCAGCTCCTCCTTAGCGGGTCCCACAGATACGCAGTATTTT. As protein: CASSSSLAGPTDTQYF.

This chain connects TRBV2 to TRBJ2-3; 11 bases line up with TRBD1. The trim removed 6 bases at V and 4 bases at J, leaving 6 bases unmatched. The germline gives CDR1 SNHLY, CDR2 FYNNEI. This CDR3 is built from 15 residues. The CDR3 DNA follows: TGTGCCAGCAGCCTGGACAGGGGGCAATCAGATACGCAGTATTTT. The encoded protein is CASSLDRGQSDTQYF.

V is TRBV6-5 and J is TRBJ1-1, with 8 bases lining up with TRBD1. V was pared by 4 bases and J by 1 base, with 2 bases of the junction left unmatched. The CDR3 consists of 14 residues. Germline assignment: CDR1 MNHEY and CDR2 SVGAGI. CDR3: CASSSTGGNTEAFF. CDR3 DNA: TGTGCCAGCAGTTCCACAGGGGGGAACACTGAAGCTTTCTTT.

The rearrangement joins TRBV7-2 to TRBJ2-1; 11 bases fit TRBD2. The CDR3 length is 15 residues. The germline CDR1 and CDR2 sequences are SGHTA and FQGNSA. V was clipped by 1 base and J by 10 bases; unmatched bases: 6. The CDR3 spells CASSLDSGGAREQFF. CDR3 nucleotides: TGTGCCAGCAGCTTAGATAGCGGGGGGGCCAGGGAGCAGTTCTTC.

This clone was seen a single time. This rearrangement joins TRBV5-1 to TRBJ1-1; TRBD1 matches at 7 bases. Trimming cost V 4 bases and J 3 bases; bases outside gene matches: 6. The germline V gene has CDR1 SGHRS and CDR2 YFSETQ. The CDR3 sequence is 14 residues long. CDR3 loop: CASSRGQPYTEAFF. The CDR3 nucleotides read TGCGCCAGCAGCCGGGGACAGCCCTACACTGAAGCTTTCTTT.

The chain has TRBV19 and TRBJ1-1, with D possibly being TRBD1 (6 bases). V lost 3 bases and J 3 bases, leaving 11 bases between the germline ends. The CDR3 consists of 14 residues. Germline values: CDR1 LNHDA, CDR2 SQIVND (reference sequence). CDR3 sequence (DNA): TGTGCCAGTAGTATTGGGGGGGCTGACACTGAAGCTTTCTTT. Translating gives CASSIGGADTEAFF.

V is TRBV21-1 and J is TRBJ2-7; no DNA check was done on the table's D call, TRBD1. TRBV21-1 has pseudogene status. CDR3 size: 16 residues. CDR3 bases: TGTGCCAGCAGCAAAGCCCCGGGACAGGGCTGGTACGAGCAGTACTTC. It specifies CASSKAPGQGWYEQYF.

This chain uses TRBV5-1 with TRBJ1-4, with D tentatively TRBD1 (6 bases). The germline V gene encodes CDR1 SGHRS and CDR2 YFSETQ. V was clipped by 6 bases and J by 0 bases, with 12 bases between them. The CDR3 length is 15 residues. CDR3 DNA sequence: TGCGCCAGCAATAAAGGACAGACAACTAATGAAAAACTGTTTTTT. As protein: CASNKGQTTNEKLFF.

The chain uses TRBV7-6 and TRBJ1-4; a possible D gene is TRBD1 (6 bases). CDR1 is SGHVS and CDR2 is FNYEAQ in the germline V gene. V shed 4 bases and J shed 6 bases, with 12 bases lying between them. The CDR3 is 14 amino acids. CDR3 residues: CASSWGLRDEKLFF. For the CDR3, the DNA is TGTGCCAGCAGCTGGGGGCTAAGGGATGAAAAACTGTTTTTT. Using reference TRBV7-6 and TRBJ1-4 for the parts outside the CDR3, the full variable domain is GAGVSQSPRYKVTKRGQDVALRCDPISGHVSLYWYRQALGQGPEFLTYFNYEAQQDKSGLPNDRFSAERPEGSISTLTIQRTEQRDSAMYRCASSWGLRDEKLFFGSGTQLSVL.

J is TRBJ2-3 and V is TRBV11-2; TRBD2 aligns across 9 bases. V dropped 1 base and J dropped 2; count of bases not matched to a gene: 10. The CDR3 is 18 amino acids. From germline, CDR1 is SGHAT and CDR2 FQNNGV. CDR3 loop: CASSLVRGRTSATDTQYF. The CDR3 region has the DNA TGTGCCAGCAGCTTAGTGCGGGGCCGGACTAGCGCCACAGATACGCAGTATTTT.

This chain joins TRBV29-1 and TRBJ1-1; 12 bases line up with TRBD1. The CDR3 extends over 13 amino acids. V was pared by 4 bases and J by 4 bases, with 1 base of the junction left unmatched. Germline-derived CDR1 and CDR2 are SQVTM and ANQGSEA. The CDR3 loop is CSVVGQGATEAFF. The DNA of the CDR3 is TGCAGCGTTGTGGGACAGGGGGCCACTGAAGCTTTCTTT.

The V and J genes are TRBV7-9 and TRBJ1-2; D not certain. V lost 1 base, J lost 3 bases, and 9 bases lay in between. This CDR3 is built from 14 residues. Germline loops: CDR1 SEHNR, CDR2 FQNEAQ (reference sequence). This chain's CDR3 is CASSLVGDYYGYTF. DNA of the CDR3: TGTGCCAGCAGCTTAGTGGGAGATTACTATGGCTACACCTTC. Full variable domain (outside the CDR3, taken from reference TRBV7-9 and TRBJ1-2): DTGVSQNPRHKITKRGQNVTFRCDPISEHNRLYWYRQTLGQGPEFLTYFQNEAQLEKSRLLSDRFSAERPKGSFSTLEIQRTEQGDSAMYLCASSLVGDYYGYTFGSGTRLTVV.

J is TRBJ1-6 and V is TRBV30; the match to TRBD1 covers 7 bases. Germline trimming cut 3 bases from V and 6 bases from J; bases unmatched to any gene: 5. The CDR3 spans 14 residues. CDR1 is GTSNPN, CDR2 SVGIG, per germline (reference sequence). The CDR3 DNA reads as TGTGCCTGGAGCCGGGACAGCCTTAATTCACCCCTCCACTTT. Translated, it gives CAWSRDSLNSPLHF.

The chain joins TRBV18 to TRBJ1-5; D is unclear. The length of the CDR3 is 15 residues. V was pared by 2 bases and J by 5 bases, with 13 bases between. Germline V gene sequence: CDR1 KGHSH, CDR2 LQKENI. In DNA, the CDR3 is TGTGCCAGCTCACCAACCTCGGGTCCTCATCAGCCCCAGCATTTT. Translated: CASSPTSGPHQPQHF.

The chain combines TRBV5-1 with TRBJ2-3, with TRBD2 matching 7 bases. V lost 0 bases, J lost 6 bases, and 7 bases stayed unmatched. Germline V gives CDR1 SGHRS, CDR2 YFSETQ. This CDR3 has 15 residues. The CDR3 sequence is CASSLELAPRDTQYF. CDR3 sequence (DNA): TGCGCCAGCAGCTTGGAACTAGCGCCGAGGGATACGCAGTATTTT.

The gene calls are TRBV28 and TRBJ1-5; D gene ambiguous. The CDR3 loop spans 10 amino acids. CDR1 and CDR2 (germline): MDHEN, SYDVKM. CDR3 in amino acids: CAVGRQPQHF. In nucleotides, the CDR3 is TGTGCGGTGGGCAGGCAGCCCCAGCATTTT.

The chain joins TRBV27 to TRBJ1-1, with TRBD1 matching 9 bases. Germline assignment: CDR1 MNHEY and CDR2 SMNVEV (reference sequence). The V segment lost 5 bases and the J segment 4 bases; nucleotides outside the gene matches: 20. This CDR3 region has 19 residues. The CDR3 DNA is TGTGCCAGCAGTCTCCGCTATTACCGGGACAGGGATTCGGTCACTGAAGCTTTCTTT. As protein: CASSLRYYRDRDSVTEAFF.

The CDR3 is CASSPHGAGVLGTQYF. The CDR3 DNA follows: TGTGCCAGCAGCCCCCACGGAGCGGGAGTTCTAGGTACGCAGTATTTT. The J gene is TRBJ2-3, the V gene TRBV9; 8 nucleotides align to TRBD2. With V trimmed by 4 bases and J by 8 bases, 15 bases remained unmatched. The CDR3 is made up of 16 amino acids. Per the germline V gene, CDR1 is SGDLS and CDR2 is YYNGEE.

The chain uses TRBV12-5 and TRBJ2-7; maybe TRBD1 (6 bases). Germline V CDR1 and CDR2: LGHNT, FRNRAP. V lost 2 bases to trimming and J lost 5 bases, with 13 bases between them. CDR3 length: 14 amino acids. Written as DNA, the CDR3 is TGTGCTAGTGGTTTGCCGCCAAACAGGGACGAGCAGTACTTC. Its translation is CASGLPPNRDEQYF.

The rearrangement uses TRBV5-1 and TRBJ2-7, with 8 bases aligning to TRBD2. The CDR3 is 15 amino acids. The V segment lost 3 bases and the J segment 3 bases; nucleotides outside the gene matches: 8. Germline CDR1 and CDR2: SGHRS and YFSETQ. In DNA, the CDR3 is TGCGCCAGCAGCTGGGCTAGCGGGTCCCTCTACGAGCAGTACTTC. Amino acid sequence: CASSWASGSLYEQYF.

The chain links TRBV6-5 to TRBJ1-5; weak D call: TRBD1 (5 bases). Per germline, CDR1 MNHEY and CDR2 SVGAGI. This CDR3 is 15 amino acids long. V lost 6 bases and J lost 0, with 12 bases in between. The CDR3 reads CASRQGSPSNQPQHF. CDR3 nucleotides: TGTGCCAGCAGGCAGGGTTCCCCTAGCAATCAGCCCCAGCATTTT.

V is TRBV10-3 and J is TRBJ1-1; perhaps TRBD1 as D (5 bases). Deletions cut 9 bases from V and 2 bases from J, with 7 bases between. Per the germline V gene, CDR1 is ENHRY and CDR2 is SYGVKD. This CDR3 has 11 amino acids. The CDR3: CAIQVNTEAFF. DNA of the CDR3: TGTGCCATACAGGTTAACACTGAAGCTTTCTTT.

The chain has TRBV27 and TRBJ2-3; D might be TRBD1 (5 bases). The CDR3 is 13 amino acids. The V end lost 8 bases, the J end lost 2 bases, and 11 bases lay between the germline ends. Germline V lookup: CDR1 MNHEY, CDR2 SMNVEV (reference sequence). CDR3 protein: CASGAALTDTQYF. CDR3 DNA sequence: TGTGCCAGCGGGGCAGCCCTCACAGATACGCAGTATTTT.

V gene TRBV6-5 combines with J gene TRBJ2-3; 7 bases agree with TRBD2. This CDR3 region has 15 residues. Trimming took 7 bases from V and 8 from J; bases not matched to a gene: 15. Germline values: CDR1 MNHEY, CDR2 SVGAGI. Written as DNA, the CDR3 is TGTGCCAGCACCCCATTAGGGCTAGCGGAGCCTACGCAGTATTTT. It specifies CASTPLGLAEPTQYF.